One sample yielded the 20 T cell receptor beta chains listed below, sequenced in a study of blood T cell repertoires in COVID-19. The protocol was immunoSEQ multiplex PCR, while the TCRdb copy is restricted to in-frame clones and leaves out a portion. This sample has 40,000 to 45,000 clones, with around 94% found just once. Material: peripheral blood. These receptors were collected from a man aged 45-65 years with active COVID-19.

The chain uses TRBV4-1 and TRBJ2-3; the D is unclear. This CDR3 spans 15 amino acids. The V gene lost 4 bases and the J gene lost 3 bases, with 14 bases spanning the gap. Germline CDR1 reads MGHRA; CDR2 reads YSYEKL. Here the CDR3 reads CASSRSWVETDTQYF. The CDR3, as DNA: TGCGCCAGCAGCCGGTCGTGGGTGGAGACAGATACGCAGTATTTT.

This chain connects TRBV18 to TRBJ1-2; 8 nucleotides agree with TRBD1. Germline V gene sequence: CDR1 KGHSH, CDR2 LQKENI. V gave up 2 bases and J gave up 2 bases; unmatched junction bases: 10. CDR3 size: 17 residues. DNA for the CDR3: TGTGCCAGCTCACCAACCGCAGGGGGCGGTGGGAACTATGGCTACACCTTC. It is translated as CASSPTAGGGGNYGYTF.

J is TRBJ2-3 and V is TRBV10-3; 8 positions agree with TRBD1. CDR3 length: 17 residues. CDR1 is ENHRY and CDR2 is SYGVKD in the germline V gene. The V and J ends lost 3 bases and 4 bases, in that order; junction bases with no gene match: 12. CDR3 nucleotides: TGTGCCATCAGTGACCCCAGGGAGACAGGGGTTTCAGATACGCAGTATTTT. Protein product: CAISDPRETGVSDTQYF.

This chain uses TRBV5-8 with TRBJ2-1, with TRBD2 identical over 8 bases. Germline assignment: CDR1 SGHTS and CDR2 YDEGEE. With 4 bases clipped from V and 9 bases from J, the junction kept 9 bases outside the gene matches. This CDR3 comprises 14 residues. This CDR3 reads CASSPLAGRSEQFF. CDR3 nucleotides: TGTGCCAGCAGCCCCCTAGCGGGCCGAAGTGAGCAGTTCTTC.

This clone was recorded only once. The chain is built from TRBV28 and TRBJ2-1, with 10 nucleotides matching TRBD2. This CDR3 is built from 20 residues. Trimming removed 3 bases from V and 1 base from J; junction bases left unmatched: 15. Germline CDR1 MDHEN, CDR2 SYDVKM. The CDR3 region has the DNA TGTGCCAGCAGTTTGTCGCTAGCGGGAGTTTTCTGGGGATCCTACAATGAGCAGTTCTTC. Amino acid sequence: CASSLSLAGVFWGSYNEQFF.

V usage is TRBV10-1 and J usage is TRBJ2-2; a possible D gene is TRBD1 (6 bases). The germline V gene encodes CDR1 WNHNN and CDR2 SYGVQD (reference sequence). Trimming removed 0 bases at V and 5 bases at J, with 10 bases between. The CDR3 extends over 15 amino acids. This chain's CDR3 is CASSESRTETGELFF. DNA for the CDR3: TGCGCCAGCAGTGAGTCGAGGACAGAGACCGGGGAGCTGTTTTTT.

The CDR3 sequence: CASSLVGGHTGELFF. CDR3 DNA: TGTGCCAGCAGCCTAGTGGGGGGGCACACCGGGGAGCTGTTTTTT. The rearrangement links TRBV11-2 to TRBJ2-2, with D possibly TRBD2 on 7 matching bases. The CDR3 length is 15 residues. V gave up 5 bases and J gave up 3 bases, with 13 bases separating them. The V gene's germline CDR1 is SGHAT and CDR2 FQNNGV.

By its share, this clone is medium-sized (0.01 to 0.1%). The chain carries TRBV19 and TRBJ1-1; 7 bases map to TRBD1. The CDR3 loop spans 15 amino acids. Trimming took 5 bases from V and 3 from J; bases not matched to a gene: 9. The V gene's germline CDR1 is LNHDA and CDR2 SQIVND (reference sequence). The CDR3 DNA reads TGTGCCAGTAGTCCTAACCGGGACAGATACACTGAAGCTTTCTTT. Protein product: CASSPNRDRYTEAFF.

The CDR3 sequence is CASSPRGAGGDEQYF. The CDR3 nucleotides are TGTGCCAGCAGCCCCCGGGGAGCGGGAGGGGACGAGCAGTACTTC. This chain connects TRBV11-2 to TRBJ2-7, with TRBD2 matching 10 bases. This CDR3 has 15 residues. Germline assignment: CDR1 SGHAT and CDR2 FQNNGV. J gave up 5 bases and V 5 bases, and 9 bases lay outside the gene matches. Together with reference TRBV11-2 and TRBJ2-7, the CDR3 gives the full variable domain: EAGVAQSPRYKIIEKRQSVAFWCNPISGHATLYWYQQILGQGPKLLIQFQNNGVVDDSQLPKDRFSAERLKGVDSTLKIQPAKLEDSAVYLCASSPRGAGGDEQYFGPGTRLTVT.

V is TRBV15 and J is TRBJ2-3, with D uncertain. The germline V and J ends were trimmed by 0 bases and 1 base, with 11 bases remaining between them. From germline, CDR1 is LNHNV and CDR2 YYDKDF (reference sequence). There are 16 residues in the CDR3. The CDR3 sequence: CATSRDPLTRTDTQYF. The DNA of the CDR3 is TGTGCCACCAGCAGAGATCCTCTAACTCGCACAGATACGCAGTATTTT.

The CDR3 sequence is CASSQRGGYGYTF. For the CDR3, the DNA is TGTGCCAGCAGCCAAAGGGGGGGCTATGGCTACACCTTC. V and J are TRBV5-8 and TRBJ1-2; D may be TRBD1 (6 bases). Germline CDR1 is SGHTS and CDR2 is YDEGEE. The V end lost 4 bases, the J end lost 4 bases, and 11 bases lay between the germline ends. This CDR3 has 13 amino acids.

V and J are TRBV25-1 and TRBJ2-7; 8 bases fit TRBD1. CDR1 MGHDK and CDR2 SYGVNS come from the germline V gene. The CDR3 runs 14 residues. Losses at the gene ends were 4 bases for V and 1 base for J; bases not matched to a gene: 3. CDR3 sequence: CASSVGTGSYEQYF. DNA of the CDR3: TGTGCCAGCAGTGTAGGGACAGGATCCTACGAGCAGTACTTC.

The CDR3 sequence is CASSLDIMTSFGNEQFF. The CDR3 DNA reads TGCGCCAGCAGCTTGGACATCATGACTAGTTTTGGGAATGAGCAGTTCTTC. The chain links TRBV5-1 to TRBJ2-1, with D maybe TRBD2 (6 bases). V dropped 0 bases and J dropped 7 bases, with 20 bases sitting between them. The CDR3 runs 17 residues. CDR1 and CDR2 (germline): SGHRS, YFSETQ. The full variable domain, rest sourced from reference TRBV5-1 and TRBJ2-1, is KAGVTQTPRYLIKTRGQQVTLSCSPISGHRSVSWYQQTPGQGLQFLFEYFSETQRNKGNFPGRFSGRQFSNSRSEMNVSTLELGDSALYLCASSLDIMTSFGNEQFFGPGTRLTVL.

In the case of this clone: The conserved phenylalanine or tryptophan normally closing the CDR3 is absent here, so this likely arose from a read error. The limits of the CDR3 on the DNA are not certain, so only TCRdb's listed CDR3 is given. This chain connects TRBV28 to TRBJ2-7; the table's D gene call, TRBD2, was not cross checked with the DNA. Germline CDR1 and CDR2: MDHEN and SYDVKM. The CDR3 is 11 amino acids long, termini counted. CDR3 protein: CASRQGPETSL.

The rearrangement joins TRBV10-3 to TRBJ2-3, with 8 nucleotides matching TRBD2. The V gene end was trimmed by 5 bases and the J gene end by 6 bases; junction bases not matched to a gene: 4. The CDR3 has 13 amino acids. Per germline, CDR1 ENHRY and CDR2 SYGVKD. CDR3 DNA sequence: TGTGCCATCAGTAGCGGGAGCAGGGATACGCAGTATTTT. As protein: CAISSGSRDTQYF.

The chain's CDR3 is CASSLVSGTFRDTQYF. DNA of the CDR3: TGTGCCAGCAGCCTTGTCAGCGGAACCTTTAGAGATACGCAGTATTTT. This chain joins TRBV7-9 and TRBJ2-3; tentative D call: TRBD2 (5 bases). V dropped 5 bases and J dropped 5 bases, with 20 bases sitting between them. CDR3 length: 16 amino acids. Per the germline V gene, CDR1 is SEHNR and CDR2 is FQNEAQ (reference sequence).

CDR3 sequence reads: CASSLWAGNQETQYF. Written as DNA, the CDR3 is TGCGCCAGCAGCTTATGGGCGGGAAACCAAGAGACCCAGTACTTC. The chain combines TRBV5-1 with TRBJ2-5, with D perhaps TRBD2 (6 bases). In germline, CDR1 is SGHRS, CDR2 YFSETQ. The CDR3 contains 15 residues. Deletions cut 2 bases from V and 0 bases from J, with 11 bases between.

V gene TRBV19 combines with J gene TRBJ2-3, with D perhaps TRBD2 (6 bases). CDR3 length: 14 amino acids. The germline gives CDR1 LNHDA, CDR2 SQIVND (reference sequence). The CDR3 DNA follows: TGTGCTTTGGGCCAGGGAGGATCCACAGATACGCAGTATTTT. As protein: CALGQGGSTDTQYF. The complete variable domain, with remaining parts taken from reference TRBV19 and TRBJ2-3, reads DGGITQSPKYLFRKEGQNVTLSCEQNLNHDAMYWYRQDPGQGLRLIYYSQIVNDFQKGDIAEGYSVSREKKESFPLTVTSAQKNPTAFYLCALGQGGSTDTQYFGPGTRLTVL.

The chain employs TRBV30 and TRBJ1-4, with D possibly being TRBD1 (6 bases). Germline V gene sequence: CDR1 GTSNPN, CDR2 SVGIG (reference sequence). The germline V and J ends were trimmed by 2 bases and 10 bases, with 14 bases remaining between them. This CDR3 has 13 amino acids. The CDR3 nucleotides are TGTGCCTGGAGTACAGGGTCCGTAGGAAAACTGTTTTTT. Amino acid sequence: CAWSTGSVGKLFF. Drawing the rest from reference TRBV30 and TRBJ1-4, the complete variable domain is SQTIHQWPATLVQPVGSPLSLECTVEGTSNPNLYWYRQAAGRGLQLLFYSVGIGQISSEVPQNLSASRPQDRQFILSSKKLLLSDSGFYLCAWSTGSVGKLFFGSGTQLSVL.

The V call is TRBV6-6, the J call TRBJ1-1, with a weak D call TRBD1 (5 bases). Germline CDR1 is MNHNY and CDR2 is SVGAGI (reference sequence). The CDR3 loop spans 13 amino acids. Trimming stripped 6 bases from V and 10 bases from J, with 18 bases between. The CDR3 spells CASRHDSGVGAFF. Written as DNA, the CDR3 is TGTGCCAGCAGGCATGACAGTGGGGTTGGAGCTTTCTTT.